These 4 T cell receptor beta chains were sequenced from one sample in a study of human T cells and chemical hapten exposure. The time point denotes: pre-sensitization, week 0. Specified treatment: therapeutic diphenylcyclopropenone sensitization with weekly scalp DPC. TCRdb re-called the RACE reads through MiXCR, storing one row per CDR3 protein. The sample records some 60,000 distinct CDR3 sequences, about 11% being singletons. Source: whole blood, taken in connection with sensitization to the hapten diphenylcyclopropenone (DPC). These receptors were taken from a woman between 35 and 50 years old with alopecia areata. Some clones in this sample may be carry-over from other donors' samples.

Details on this clonotype: This could be a read error, since a much larger clone is one nucleotide away. V gene TRBV4-1 combines with J gene TRBJ1-4; 8 nucleotides line up with TRBD1. Germline loops: CDR1 MGHRA, CDR2 YSYEKL. This CDR3 region has 15 residues. CDR3 amino acids: CASSHQQGVNGKLFF. DNA of the CDR3: TGCGCCAGCAGCCACCAACAGGGGGTTAATGGAAAACTGTTTTTT.

This clonotype was detected ten times or more. The chain uses TRBV29-1 and TRBJ2-1; 9 positions match TRBD1. CDR3 length equals 13 residues. V was pared by 5 bases and J by 6 bases, with 5 bases of the junction left unmatched. Germline V gives CDR1 SQVTM, CDR2 ANQGSEA. CDR3 sequence: CSVPSQGANEQFF. For the CDR3, the DNA is TGCAGCGTTCCATCACAGGGGGCCAATGAGCAGTTCTTC.

Worth noting for this clonotype: With a much larger clone just one base away, this may be a read error. The rearrangement uses TRBV7-9 and TRBJ1-4; D is undetermined. The CDR3 totals 15 residues. CDR1 and CDR2 (germline): SEHNR, FQNEAQ (reference sequence). CDR3 sequence: CASSFYTKTNEKLIF. In DNA form, the CDR3 reads TGTGCCAGCAGCTTCTACACCAAAACTAATGAAAAACTGATTTTT.

This clonotype has a count of ten or more. The rearrangement links TRBV5-1 to TRBJ2-1, with 9 bases that match TRBD2. Unmatched junction bases numbered 6, after V lost 0 bases and J lost 8 bases. Germline V gene data show CDR1 as SGHRS and CDR2 as YFSETQ. The CDR3 runs 15 residues. The CDR3 nucleotides read TGCGCCAGCAGCTTGGCCGATAGCGGGAGCGATGAGCAGTTCTTC. Protein: CASSLADSGSDEQFF.